The 15 T cell receptor beta chains listed next were all sequenced from one sample in a study of control samples from healthy donors and cancer patients (TCRdb year 2020). Library method: the immunoSEQ multiplex PCR assay. What TCRdb holds here is the immuneACCESS table cut down to in-frame rearrangements. Part of the clones is not present; checked against another copy, under half of the missing clones reflect an unresolved V gene, and the others are unexplained. The sample table lists 350,000 to 450,000 clones, 75% to 95% of them with a count of one. The ten largest clones represent approximately 6.3% of the sample. Sequenced input: PBMCs. The receptors were sampled from a man between 40 and 49 years old with head and neck cancer.

This clone has only one observation. The chain combines TRBV5-1 with TRBJ2-3, with 9 bases that match TRBD2. Trimming took 4 bases from V and 0 from J; bases not matched to a gene: 9. Germline V CDR1 and CDR2: SGHRS, YFSETQ. This CDR3 contains 17 residues. The CDR3, as DNA: TGCGCCAGCAGCCGGCCGTTAGCGGGGGTTAGCACAGATACGCAGTATTTT. Amino acid sequence: CASSRPLAGVSTDTQYF. The entire variable domain, with the rest obtained from reference TRBV5-1 and TRBJ2-3, is as follows: KAGVTQTPRYLIKTRGQQVTLSCSPISGHRSVSWYQQTPGQGLQFLFEYFSETQRNKGNFPGRFSGRQFSNSRSEMNVSTLELGDSALYLCASSRPLAGVSTDTQYFGPGTRLTVL.

This CDR3 is CASSIEGTDYGYTF. The CDR3 DNA reads as TGTGCCAGTAGTATAGAAGGGACAGACTATGGCTACACCTTC. The genes are TRBV19 and TRBJ1-2; 7 bases line up with TRBD1. The CDR3 is 14 residues long. Germline lookup yields CDR1 LNHDA and CDR2 SQIVND (reference sequence). V shed 0 bases, J shed 3 bases, and the junction held 1 base outside the gene matches.

The chain is built from TRBV23-1 and TRBJ1-2; D uncertain. TRBV23-1 is an ORF, and what it does is uncertain. This CDR3 is 14 amino acids long. V lost 11 bases to trimming and J lost 0 bases, with 16 bases between them. CDR3 region: CAWRRSPTNYGYTF. The CDR3 DNA reads TGCGCCTGGCGGCGATCACCAACTAACTATGGCTACACCTTC.

The chain carries TRBV19 and TRBJ2-1; D possibly uses TRBD1 or TRBD2 (5 bases each). Between the trimmed V and J ends, which lost 5 bases and 3 bases, there was a span of 8 bases. CDR3 length equals 13 residues. CDR1 and CDR2 from the germline V gene are LNHDA and SQIVND (reference sequence). For the CDR3, the DNA is TGTGCCAGTAGTTGGGACCTCTACAATGAGCAGTTCTTC. Residues: CASSWDLYNEQFF.

This chain links TRBV28 with TRBJ1-2; D perhaps matches TRBD1 (5 bases). Looked up from germline, CDR1 is MDHEN and CDR2 is SYDVKM. This CDR3 has 17 residues. V shed 3 bases and J shed 6 bases, with 23 bases lying between them. CDR3 amino acids: CASSLFLIRGRDHGYTF. Here the CDR3 DNA reads TGTGCCAGCAGTTTGTTTCTAATTAGGGGCAGGGACCATGGCTACACCTTC.

V gene TRBV14 combines with J gene TRBJ2-7; D remains unclear. This CDR3 is built from 15 residues. The germline V and J ends were trimmed by 4 bases and 5 bases, with 18 bases remaining between them. Germline CDR1 SGHDN, CDR2 FVKESK. In DNA form, the CDR3 reads TGTGCCAGCAGCCCCTTATCGGACGCAAGAAACGAGCAGTACTTC. Translated, it gives CASSPLSDARNEQYF.

The chain has TRBV5-4 and TRBJ2-3; 10 nucleotides line up with TRBD1. This CDR3 is built from 16 residues. V was pared by 1 base and J by 4 bases, with 6 bases of the junction left unmatched. Germline V gives CDR1 SGHNT, CDR2 YYREEE (reference sequence). The CDR3 region has the DNA TGTGCCAGCAGCTTGAGAGGGGGGACAGGGGCAGATACGCAGTATTTT. It encodes CASSLRGGTGADTQYF.

V is TRBV24-1 and J is TRBJ1-5; the D gene is possibly TRBD1 (6 bases). Germline V gives CDR1 KGHDR, CDR2 SFDVKD. V shed 4 bases and J shed 1 base, with 13 bases lying between them. The CDR3 loop spans 16 amino acids. CDR3 region: CATSDSRTGSNQPQHF. Here the CDR3 DNA reads TGTGCCACCAGTGACTCAAGAACAGGGAGCAATCAGCCCCAGCATTTT.

Turning to this clone: Other nucleotide sequences from this sample produce the same CDR3. CDR3 DNA sequence: TGCGCCAGCAGCTTGGTGTCCTTGAACACTGAAGCTTTCTTT. This gives the protein CASSLVSLNTEAFF. The chain couples TRBV5-1 to TRBJ1-1; the D is unclear. This CDR3 has 14 residues. CDR1 and CDR2 from the germline V gene are SGHRS and YFSETQ. V was pared by 0 bases and J by 0 bases, with 6 bases between.

The chain joins TRBV30 to TRBJ2-5; 7 nucleotides align to TRBD2. The CDR3 loop spans 12 amino acids. The trim removed 1 base at V and 5 bases at J, leaving 1 base unmatched. CDR1 and CDR2 from the germline V gene are GTSNPN and SVGIG (reference sequence). The CDR3 sequence is CAWSELAETQYF. CDR3 nucleotide sequence: TGTGCCTGGAGTGAACTAGCGGAGACCCAGTACTTC.

This sequence joins TRBV5-1 and TRBJ1-1, with 7 bases fitting TRBD1. The CDR3 extends over 16 amino acids. The V segment lost 1 base and the J segment 0 bases; nucleotides outside the gene matches: 6. The germline gives CDR1 SGHRS, CDR2 YFSETQ. CDR3 loop: CASSLRDSNMNTEAFF. The CDR3 DNA reads TGCGCCAGCAGCTTGCGGGACAGCAACATGAACACTGAAGCTTTCTTT.

This clone was recorded only once. The chain couples TRBV18 to TRBJ2-4; possible D gene TRBD1, 6 bases. The V end was cut by 4 bases, the J end by 5 bases, with 15 bases between. This CDR3 has 15 amino acids. Germline loops: CDR1 KGHSH, CDR2 LQKENI. CDR3 loop: CASSLEQGNQNIQYF. CDR3 bases: TGTGCCAGCTCACTAGAACAGGGCAATCAAAACATTCAGTACTTC. Complete variable domain (other parts from reference TRBV18 and TRBJ2-4): NAGVMQNPRHLVRRRGQEARLRCSPMKGHSHVYWYRQLPEEGLKFMVYLQKENIIDESGMPKERFSAEFPKEGPSILRIQQVVRGDSAAYFCASSLEQGNQNIQYFGAGTRLSVL.

J is TRBJ2-3 and V is TRBV7-2, with 8 nucleotides matching TRBD2. The CDR3 loop spans 17 amino acids. V lost 3 bases, J lost 0 bases, and 8 bases stayed unmatched. Germline V gene data show CDR1 as SGHTA and CDR2 as FQGNSA. The CDR3 DNA reads as TGTGCCAGCAGCTTGGGCCCGGGAGGGCCGAGCACAGATACGCAGTATTTT. It codes for CASSLGPGGPSTDTQYF.

CDR3 in DNA: TGCGCCAGCAGTGACGCAGGGCCCGGGGAGCTGTTTTTT. Translated, it gives CASSDAGPGELFF. This sequence joins TRBV10-1 and TRBJ2-2; perhaps TRBD1 as D (5 bases). The germline gives CDR1 WNHNN, CDR2 SYGVQD (reference sequence). Trimming took 3 bases from V and 6 from J, leaving 8 bases between them. The CDR3 consists of 13 residues.

This clone was observed a single time. V gene TRBV2 combines with J gene TRBJ1-2; 10 bases fit TRBD1. The CDR3 runs to 16 residues. J gave up 5 bases and V 1 base, and 7 bases lay outside the gene matches. Germline values: CDR1 SNHLY, CDR2 FYNNEI. The CDR3 here is CASSEVGQGGFYGYTF. The CDR3 DNA reads TGTGCCAGCAGTGAAGTAGGACAGGGGGGCTTTTATGGCTACACCTTC.